Listed below are T cell receptor beta chains from one sample, sequenced in a study of T-cell memory formation after mild COVID-19. From the 5' RACE reads, TCRdb called clonotypes with MiXCR, one entry per CDR3 protein. The sample has approximately 190,000 distinct CDR3 sequences, 15% to 20% seen once. Material: PBMCs or a T cell subset sorted from them (not recorded which). The receptors were sampled from an adult woman who had mild COVID-19 (a few samples of this study predate the infection). Cell type and time point are not known. CDR3s include the opening cysteine and the closing phenylalanine or tryptophan. A D gene is named only where the DNA matches it firmly. Expanded clones get a size class; other rows say once, few or many, or leave the size out.

v_call	clone_size	d_call	j_call	cdr3_aa	cdr3_nt
TRBV2	few	TRBD2	TRBJ2-1	CASTAGVGYEQFF	TGTGCCAGCACAGCGGGAGTTGGCTATGAGCAGTTCTTC
TRBV5-5	NA	NA	TRBJ2-1	CASSIPYNEQFF	TGTGCCAGCAGCATACCATACAATGAGCAGTTCTTC
TRBV28	few	NA	TRBJ2-2	CASSLPGGELFF	TGTGCCAGCAGTTTACCTGGCGGGGAGCTGTTTTTT
TRBV12-3/TRBV12-4	few	NA	TRBJ1-2	CASRRDVRGGYTF	TGTGCCAGCAGAAGAGATGTCAGGGGTGGCTACACCTTC
TRBV18	NA	NA	TRBJ1-5	CASSPRGGGQSNQPQHF	TGTGCCAGCTCACCACGGGGTGGAGGGCAGAGCAATCAGCCCCAGCATTTT
TRBV6-1	NA	NA	TRBJ2-7	CASSVERYYEQYF	TGTGCCAGCAGTGTTGAGCGCTACTACGAGCAGTACTTC
TRBV6-6	NA	NA	TRBJ2-4	CASSYSVGSQAKNIQYF	TGTGCCAGCAGTTACTCGGTAGGGTCCCAAGCCAAAAACATTCAGTACTTC
TRBV6-5	NA	TRBD1	TRBJ1-2	CASSRGTGFYGYTF	TGTGCCAGCAGCCGGGGGACAGGCTTCTATGGCTACACCTTC
TRBV7-9	NA	TRBD2	TRBJ2-7	CASSLGPLSGGYYEQYF	TGTGCCAGCAGCTTAGGACCCCTTAGCGGGGGATACTACGAGCAGTACTTC
TRBV15	NA	NA	TRBJ2-7	CATSRGRDYEQYF	TGTGCCACCAGCAGAGGCAGGGACTACGAGCAGTACTTC
TRBV20-1	few	NA	TRBJ2-3	CSARADLRGTDTQYF	TGCAGTGCTAGAGCCGACCTGCGAGGCACAGATACGCAGTATTTT
TRBV19	few	TRBD1	TRBJ1-1	CASSSWTGYLAFF	TGTGCCAGTAGTAGTTGGACAGGATACTTAGCTTTCTTT
TRBV6-5	many	TRBD2	TRBJ2-3	CASSLAGGTDTQYF	TGTGCCAGCAGCCTAGCGGGGGGCACAGATACGCAGTATTTT
TRBV7-6	NA	NA	TRBJ2-7	CASSREGSPNEQYF	TGTGCCAGCAGCCGCGAAGGGTCACCTAACGAGCAGTACTTC
TRBV7-7	few	TRBD2	TRBJ2-3	CASSPHREGLTDTQYF	TGTGCTAGCAGCCCACATCGGGAGGGCCTGACAGATACGCAGTATTTT
TRBV30	NA	NA	TRBJ1-1	CAVGRRGTEAFF	TGTGCCGTCGGGAGGAGGGGGACTGAAGCTTTCTTT
TRBV20-1	few	TRBD1	TRBJ2-6	CSATDRAGANVLTF	TGCAGTGCTACTGACAGGGCTGGGGCCAACGTCCTGACTTTC
TRBV12-3/TRBV12-4	NA	NA	TRBJ1-1	CASSFSGESEAFF	TGTGCCAGCAGTTTCTCGGGCGAAAGTGAAGCTTTCTTT
TRBV4-2	few	TRBD2	TRBJ2-7	CASSQGTSGRAYEQYF	TGTGCCAGCAGCCAAGGGACTAGCGGGAGGGCCTACGAGCAGTACTTC
TRBV12-3/TRBV12-4	NA	NA	TRBJ1-5	CASSSSTGGFQPQHF	NA
TRBV14	NA	NA	TRBJ1-2	CASSQERGYAGYTF	TGTGCCAGCAGCCAAGAGCGAGGCTATGCCGGCTACACCTTC
TRBV5-1	NA	TRBD1	TRBJ1-1	CASSLLGRQGVNTEAFF	TGCGCCAGCAGCTTATTAGGGAGACAGGGGGTGAACACTGAAGCTTTCTTT
TRBV5-5	NA	TRBD1	TRBJ1-2	CASSLSGTEYGYTF	TGTGCCAGCAGCTTGTCTGGGACAGAGTATGGCTACACCTTC